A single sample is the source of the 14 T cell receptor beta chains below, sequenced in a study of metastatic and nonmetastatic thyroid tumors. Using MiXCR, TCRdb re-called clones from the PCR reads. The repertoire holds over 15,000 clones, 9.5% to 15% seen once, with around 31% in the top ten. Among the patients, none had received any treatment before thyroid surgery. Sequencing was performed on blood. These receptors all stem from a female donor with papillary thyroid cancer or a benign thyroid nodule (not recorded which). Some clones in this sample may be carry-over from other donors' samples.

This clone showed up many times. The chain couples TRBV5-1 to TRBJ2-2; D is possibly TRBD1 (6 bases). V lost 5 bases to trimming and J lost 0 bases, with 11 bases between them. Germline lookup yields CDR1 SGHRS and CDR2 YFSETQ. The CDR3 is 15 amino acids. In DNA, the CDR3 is TGCGCCAGCAGGACACAGGGCTCGAACACCGGGGAGCTGTTTTTT. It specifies CASRTQGSNTGELFF.

The CDR3 reads CASSLSSSGNTEAFF. DNA of the CDR3: TGCGCCAGCAGCTTGTCCTCCTCCGGGAACACTGAAGCTTTCTTT. The chain carries TRBV5-1 and TRBJ1-1; D unclear. The CDR3 loop spans 15 amino acids. Trimming removed 1 base at V and 1 base at J, with 11 bases between. Germline V CDR1 and CDR2: SGHRS, YFSETQ.

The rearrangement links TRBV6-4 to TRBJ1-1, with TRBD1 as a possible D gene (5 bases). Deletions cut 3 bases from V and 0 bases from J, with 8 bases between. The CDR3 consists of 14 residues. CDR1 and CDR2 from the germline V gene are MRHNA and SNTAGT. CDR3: CASSERGMNTEAFF. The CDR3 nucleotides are TGTGCCAGCAGTGAACGGGGGATGAACACTGAAGCTTTCTTT.

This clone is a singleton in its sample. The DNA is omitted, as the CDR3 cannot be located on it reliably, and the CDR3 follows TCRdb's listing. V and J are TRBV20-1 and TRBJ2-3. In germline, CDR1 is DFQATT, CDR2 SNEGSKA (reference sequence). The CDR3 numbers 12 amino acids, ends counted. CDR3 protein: CSAYGCADTHYF.

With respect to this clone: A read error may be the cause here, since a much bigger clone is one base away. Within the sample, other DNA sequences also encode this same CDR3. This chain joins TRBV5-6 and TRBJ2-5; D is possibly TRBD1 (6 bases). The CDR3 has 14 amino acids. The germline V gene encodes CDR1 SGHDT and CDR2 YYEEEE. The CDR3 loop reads CASSLDSYQETQYF. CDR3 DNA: TGTGCCAGTAGCTTGGACAGCTACCAAGAGACCCAGTACTTC. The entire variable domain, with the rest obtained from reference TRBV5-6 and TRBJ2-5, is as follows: DAGVTQSPTHLIKTRGQQVTLRCSPKSGHDTVSWYQQALGQGPQFIFQYYEEEERQRGNFPDRFSGHQFPNYSSELNVNALLLGDSALYLCASSLDSYQETQYFGPGTRLLVL.

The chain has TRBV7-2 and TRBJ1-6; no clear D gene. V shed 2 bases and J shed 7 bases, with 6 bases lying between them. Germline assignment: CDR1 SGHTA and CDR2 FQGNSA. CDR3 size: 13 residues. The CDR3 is CASSLRQNSPLHF. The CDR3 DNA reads TGTGCCAGCAGCTTACGTCAGAATTCACCCCTCCACTTT.

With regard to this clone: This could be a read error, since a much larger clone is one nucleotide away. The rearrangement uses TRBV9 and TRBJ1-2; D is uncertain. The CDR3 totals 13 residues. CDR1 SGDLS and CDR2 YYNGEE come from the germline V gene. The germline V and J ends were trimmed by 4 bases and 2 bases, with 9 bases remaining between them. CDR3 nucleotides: TGTGCCAGCAGCCCTCTGGCGAACTATGGCTACACCTTC. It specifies CASSPLANYGYTF. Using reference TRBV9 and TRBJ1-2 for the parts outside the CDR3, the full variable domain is DSGVTQTPKHLITATGQRVTLRCSPRSGDLSVYWYQQSLDQGLQFLIQYYNGEERAKGNILERFSAQQFPDLHSELNLSSLELGDSALYFCASSPLANYGYTFGSGTRLTVV.

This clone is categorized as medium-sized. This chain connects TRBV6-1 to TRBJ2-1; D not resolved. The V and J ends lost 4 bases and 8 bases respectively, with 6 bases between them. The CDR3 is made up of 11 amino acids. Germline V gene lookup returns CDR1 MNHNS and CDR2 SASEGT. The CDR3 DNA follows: TGTGCCAGCAGTGTAGAAGATGAGCAGTTCTTC. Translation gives CASSVEDEQFF.

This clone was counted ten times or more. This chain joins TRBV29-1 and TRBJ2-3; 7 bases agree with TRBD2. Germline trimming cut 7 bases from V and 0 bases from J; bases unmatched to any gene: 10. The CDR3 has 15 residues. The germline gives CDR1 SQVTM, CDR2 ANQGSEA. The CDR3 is CSARRGGFSTDTQYF. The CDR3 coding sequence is TGCAGCGCACGACGGGGAGGGTTTAGCACAGATACGCAGTATTTT.

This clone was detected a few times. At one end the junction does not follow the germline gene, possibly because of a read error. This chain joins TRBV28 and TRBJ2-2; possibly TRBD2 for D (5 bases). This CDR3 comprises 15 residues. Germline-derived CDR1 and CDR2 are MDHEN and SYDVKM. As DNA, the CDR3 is TGTGCCAGCAGTGGGGATCTATTGATGTCCGGGGATCTGTTTTTT. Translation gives CASSGDLLMSGDLFF.

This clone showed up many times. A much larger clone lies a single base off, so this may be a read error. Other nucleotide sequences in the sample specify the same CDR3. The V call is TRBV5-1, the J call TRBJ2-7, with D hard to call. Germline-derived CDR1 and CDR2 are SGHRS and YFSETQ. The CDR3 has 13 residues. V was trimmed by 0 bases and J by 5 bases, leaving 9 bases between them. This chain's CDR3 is CASSLVGPHEQYF. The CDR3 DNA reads TGCGCCAGCAGCTTGGTAGGGCCCCACGAGCAGTACTTC.

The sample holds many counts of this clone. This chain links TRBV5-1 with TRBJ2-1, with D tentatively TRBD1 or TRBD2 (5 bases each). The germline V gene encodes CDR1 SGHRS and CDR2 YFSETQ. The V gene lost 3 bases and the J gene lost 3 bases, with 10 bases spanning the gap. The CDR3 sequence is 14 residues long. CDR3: CASSSGTDYNEQFF. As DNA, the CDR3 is TGCGCCAGCAGCTCCGGGACGGACTACAATGAGCAGTTCTTC. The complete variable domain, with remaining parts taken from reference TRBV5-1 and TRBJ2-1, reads KAGVTQTPRYLIKTRGQQVTLSCSPISGHRSVSWYQQTPGQGLQFLFEYFSETQRNKGNFPGRFSGRQFSNSRSEMNVSTLELGDSALYLCASSSGTDYNEQFFGPGTRLTVL.

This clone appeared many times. CDR3 protein: CASSLAGGGRNIQYF. In DNA form, the CDR3 reads TGCGCCAGCAGCTTGGCCGGAGGGGGCCGGAACATTCAGTACTTC. V gene TRBV5-1 combines with J gene TRBJ2-4, with D possibly matching TRBD1 (7 bases). CDR1 and CDR2 (germline): SGHRS, YFSETQ. The CDR3 runs 15 residues. V was trimmed by 0 bases and J by 7 bases, leaving 14 bases between them.

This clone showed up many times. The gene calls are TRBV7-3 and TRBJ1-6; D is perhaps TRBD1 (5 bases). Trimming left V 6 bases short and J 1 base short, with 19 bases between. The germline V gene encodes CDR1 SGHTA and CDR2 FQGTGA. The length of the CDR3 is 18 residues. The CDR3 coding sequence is TGTGCCAGCAGAACACCGTTACAGGAAGGTTCCTATAATTCACCCCTCCACTTT. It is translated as CASRTPLQEGSYNSPLHF.